The 9 T cell receptor beta chains in this list originate from one sample, sequenced in a study of graft-versus-host responses after intestinal transplantation. Their recognized antigens are unknown. Assay: immunoSEQ multiplex PCR; the TCRdb copy retains only in-frame clones and omits some. The profile shows 70,000 to 75,000 clones, roughly 90% of them singletons. The sample consisted of unstimulated CD8+ T cells sorted from spleen or lymph node cells, taken before intestinal transplant. The source is a human donor who received an intestinal transplant.

J is TRBJ1-2 and V is TRBV5-1; possibly TRBD1 for D (6 bases). Trimming removed 0 bases from V and 0 bases from J, with 12 bases in between. The germline gives CDR1 SGHRS, CDR2 YFSETQ. The CDR3 length is 16 residues. CDR3 region: CASSLGNREANYGYTF. DNA for the CDR3: TGCGCCAGCAGCTTGGGTAACAGGGAAGCTAACTATGGCTACACCTTC.

The rearrangement links TRBV4-1 to TRBJ2-5, with 8 bases lining up with TRBD1. The germline V gene encodes CDR1 MGHRA and CDR2 YSYEKL. There are 14 residues in the CDR3. With 3 bases clipped from V and 5 bases from J, the junction kept 5 bases outside the gene matches. CDR3 residues: CASSHAGQGETQYF. Here the CDR3 DNA reads TGCGCCAGCAGCCACGCTGGACAGGGCGAGACCCAGTACTTC.

The chain carries TRBV5-6 and TRBJ1-2; perhaps TRBD1 as D (6 bases). This CDR3 comprises 16 residues. Trimming removed 6 bases at V and 4 bases at J, with 22 bases between. Germline lookup yields CDR1 SGHDT and CDR2 YYEEEE. The CDR3 region has the DNA TGTGCCAGCAACCACCTTTTAGGGGGAGGGCTCTATGGCTACACCTTC. This translates into CASNHLLGGGLYGYTF.

The V and J genes are TRBV2 and TRBJ1-4; possible D gene TRBD1, 5 bases. Per the germline V gene, CDR1 is SNHLY and CDR2 is FYNNEI. The CDR3 length is 16 residues. Trimming removed 0 bases at V and 6 bases at J, with 14 bases between. The CDR3 reads CASSEAWAGKDEKLFF. DNA of the CDR3: TGTGCCAGCAGTGAAGCTTGGGCAGGGAAGGATGAAAAACTGTTTTTT.

The J gene is TRBJ1-5, the V gene TRBV7-2; the D is unclear. The V end was cut by 1 base, the J end by 9 bases, with 13 bases between. The germline gives CDR1 SGHTA, CDR2 FQGNSA. The CDR3 sequence is 14 residues long. This chain's CDR3 is CASSLDVAGGPQHF. CDR3 DNA: TGTGCCAGCAGCTTAGACGTAGCTGGTGGGCCCCAGCATTTT.

V usage is TRBV4-1 and J usage is TRBJ2-1; the match to TRBD2 covers 7 bases. This CDR3 has 13 amino acids. V dropped 5 bases and J dropped 7; count of bases not matched to a gene: 5. Looked up from germline, CDR1 is MGHRA and CDR2 is YSYEKL. The CDR3 DNA reads as TGCGCCAGCAGCGGGACTATCATTAATGAGCAGTTCTTC. Translating it yields CASSGTIINEQFF.

The chain joins TRBV6-1 to TRBJ2-1, with 10 bases that match TRBD1. This CDR3 contains 17 residues. Germline V gives CDR1 MNHNS, CDR2 SASEGT. V was pared by 4 bases and J by 4 bases, with 10 bases of the junction left unmatched. Here the CDR3 DNA reads TGTGCCAGCAGTGGGGACTCCGACAGGGGGCCTTACAATGAGCAGTTCTTC. It is translated as CASSGDSDRGPYNEQFF.

J is TRBJ2-1 and V is TRBV14; 9 nucleotides align to TRBD2. The V gene end was trimmed by 2 bases and the J gene end by 8 bases; junction bases not matched to a gene: 7. The CDR3 runs 15 residues. Per germline, CDR1 SGHDN and CDR2 FVKESK. This CDR3 reads CASSQSGGYRYEQFF. Here the CDR3 DNA reads TGTGCCAGCAGCCAAAGCGGGGGGTACCGGTATGAGCAGTTCTTC.

The chain carries TRBV7-6 and TRBJ2-1; D not resolved. The CDR3 is 13 residues long. Germline V gene data show CDR1 as SGHVS and CDR2 as FNYEAQ. V was clipped by 5 bases and J by 2 bases, with 7 bases between them. CDR3: CASSPSTYNEQFF. CDR3 DNA: TGTGCCAGCAGCCCCAGTACCTACAATGAGCAGTTCTTC.